A selection of T cell receptor beta chains follows, all from one sample in a study of blood T cell repertoires in COVID-19. Clones were sequenced by immunoSEQ multiplex PCR, and TCRdb holds only the in-frame ones, with some missing. The sample consists of around 70,000 clones, around 80% of them appearing once. The sequencing input was peripheral blood. The receptor set was obtained from a woman older than 75 with active or convalescent COVID-19. Each CDR3 is given with its conserved first and last residue. D genes are given only for firm matches. Clone size is shown for a subset of rows, as once, few, many or a class of expanded clone.

J | D | size | V | DNA | CDR3
TRBJ2-2 | . | . | TRBV24-1 | TGTGCCACCAGTGATTGGCAGGGAAACACCGGGGAGCTGTTTTTT | CATSDWQGNTGELFF
TRBJ2-2 | . | . | TRBV30 | TGTGCCTGGGGCTACGCGGGGAGCGGCGGGGAGCTGTTTTTT | CAWGYAGSGGELFF
TRBJ2-2 | TRBD2 | . | TRBV18 | TGTGCCAGCTCATTAGCGGGGCCAAACACCGGGGAGCTGTTTTTT | CASSLAGPNTGELFF
TRBJ2-4 | TRBD1 | few | TRBV23-1 | TGCGCCAGCGGGGGTACGAGGGGGCCCAAAAACATTCAGTACTTC | CASGGTRGPKNIQYF
TRBJ2-5 | TRBD2 | . | TRBV28 | TGTGCCAGCAGTTTAGCTAGCGGGGGACAAGAGACCCAGTACTTC | CASSLASGGQETQYF
TRBJ2-5 | . | . | TRBV4-1 | TGCGCCAGCAGCCAAACAAACCTCCAAGAGACCCAGTACTTC | CASSQTNLQETQYF
TRBJ2-3 | TRBD2 | . | TRBV11-3 | TGTGCCAGCAGCCCGCCGGGATGGCTAGCGGAACTCACAGATACGCAGTATTTT | CASSPPGWLAELTDTQYF
TRBJ1-2 | . | . | TRBV18 | TGTGCCAGCTCACCACCGTCTTCACCTGGAGCTCGCGGCTACACCTTC | CASSPPSSPGARGYTF
TRBJ2-1 | . | . | TRBV7-2 | TGTGCCAGCAGCTTAAGGGGGGGTTATTACAATGAGCAGTTCTTC | CASSLRGGYYNEQFF
TRBJ1-2 | TRBD1 | . | TRBV9 | TGTGCCAGCAGCGCCCGGGACAGGGGTCCTCAAGACTATGGCTACACCTTC | CASSARDRGPQDYGYTF
TRBJ2-7 | . | . | TRBV24-1 | TGTGCCACCAGTGATTTGCATCCGGGGACTCCGGAGTACGAGCAGTACTTC | CATSDLHPGTPEYEQYF
TRBJ2-7 | TRBD1 | once | TRBV3-1/TRBV3-2 | TGTGCCAGCAGCCAAGGAGGGGTGGGCGGACAGGGGCGTTTTTACGAGCAGTACTTC | CASSQGGVGGQGRFYEQYF
TRBJ1-1 | . | . | TRBV7-9 | TGTGCCAGCAGCGCAGGCGCTGAAGCTTTCTTT | CASSAGAEAFF
TRBJ1-1 | TRBD1 | . | TRBV2 | TGTGCCGACTCCGGGACAGGGGGCTTTTTTTCGGGGAACACTGAAGCTTTCTTT | CADSGTGGFFSGNTEAFF
TRBJ1-1 | . | . | TRBV7-9 | TGTGCCAGCAGCCCGGGGACTGAAGCTTTCTTT | CASSPGTEAFF
TRBJ2-7 | . | . | TRBV1 | TGCACCAGCAGCCAAGATGGAACTTCTAGACAGGGAGAGGGGGACTACGAGCAGTACTTC | CTSSQDGTSRQGEGDYEQYF
TRBJ2-6 | TRBD2 | . | TRBV5-1 | TGCGCCAGCGCCCTAGCGGGGGCTGGGGCCAACGTCCTGACTTTC | CASALAGAGANVLTF
TRBJ1-2 | . | . | TRBV19 | TGTGCCAGTAGTATAGATGGAGGGCCTGGTGGCTACACCTTC | CASSIDGGPGGYTF
TRBJ1-2 | . | . | TRBV7-2 | TGTGCCAGCAGCCCTGACGTGGAGTATGGCTACACCTTC | CASSPDVEYGYTF
TRBJ1-5 | . | . | TRBV2 | TGTGCCAGCAGTGAGGGTGGAAGCGGGCATTTT | CASSEGGSGHF
TRBJ2-3 | . | . | TRBV7-2 | TGTGCCAGCAGCTCCCGGACTAAAGGGGTGGGCTCAGATACGCAGTATTTT | CASSSRTKGVGSDTQYF
TRBJ1-1 | . | . | TRBV9 | TGTGCCAGCAGCCCAGGAGACGGACTTGGAGCGATAATCTTT | CASSPGDGLGAIIF